The next 27 T cell receptor beta chains were all read from a single sample in a study of cytomegalovirus exposure and HLA in healthy donors. The PCR had 60 Vbeta and 13 Jbeta primers. Libraries were prepared by immunoSEQ multiplex PCR; TCRdb keeps only in-frame clonotypes and omits some of them. The sample has tens of thousands of clones, 60% to 65% seen once. Source material: PBMCs. These receptors were obtained from a human donor in good health.

This rearrangement joins TRBV11-1 to TRBJ2-1, with 8 bases lining up with TRBD1. The trim removed 5 bases at V and 10 bases at J, leaving 7 bases unmatched. This CDR3 region has 13 residues. CDR1 is SGHAT, CDR2 FQDESV, per germline (reference sequence). The DNA for the CDR3 is TGTGCCAGCAGCCAATCAGGGGGCAGGGAGCAGTTCTTC. It is translated as CASSQSGGREQFF.

This sequence joins TRBV10-3 and TRBJ2-3; D remains unclear. Trimming stripped 6 bases from V and 4 bases from J, with 14 bases between. The CDR3 loop spans 14 amino acids. Germline lookup yields CDR1 ENHRY and CDR2 SYGVKD. DNA of the CDR3: TGTGCCATCAGACCACAGATTCCCCCAGATACGCAGTATTTT. Protein sequence: CAIRPQIPPDTQYF.

This clone was seen a few times. The same CDR3 can be traced to other DNA sequences in this sample. The rearrangement joins TRBV11-3 to TRBJ1-1, with 9 positions matching TRBD1. Germline V gene data show CDR1 as SGHNT and CDR2 as YENEEA. With 1 base clipped from V and 1 base from J, the junction kept 1 base outside the gene matches. CDR3 length: 15 residues. The CDR3 spells CASSLGQGENTEAFF. CDR3 bases: TGTGCCAGCAGCTTAGGACAGGGGGAGAACACTGAAGCTTTCTTT.

This clone was counted between two and nine times. This chain connects TRBV7-9 to TRBJ2-5; D gene unclear. This CDR3 has 14 amino acids. CDR1 and CDR2 (germline): SEHNR, FQNEAQ (reference sequence). V lost 5 bases to trimming and J lost 3 bases, with 13 bases between them. The CDR3 loop reads CASSDRRLEETQYF. CDR3 nucleotides: TGTGCCAGCAGCGACCGACGACTGGAAGAGACCCAGTACTTC.

The V call is TRBV15, the J call TRBJ2-7, with no clear D. Germline V lookup: CDR1 LNHNV, CDR2 YYDKDF (reference sequence). The CDR3 contains 14 residues. The germline V and J ends were trimmed by 0 bases and 0 bases, with 6 bases remaining between them. CDR3 DNA sequence: TGTGCCACCAGCAGAGATCCGAGCTCCTACGAGCAGTACTTC. Translated: CATSRDPSSYEQYF.

V gene TRBV7-7 combines with J gene TRBJ2-1, with 9 positions matching TRBD2. Germline CDR1 reads SSHAT; CDR2 reads FNYEAQ (reference sequence). Losses at the gene ends were 1 base for V and 9 bases for J; bases not matched to a gene: 4. This CDR3 is built from 14 residues. The chain's CDR3 is CASSLGGGAREQFF. CDR3 sequence (DNA): TGTGCCAGCAGCTTAGGCGGGGGGGCCCGTGAGCAGTTCTTC. The complete variable domain, with remaining parts taken from reference TRBV7-7 and TRBJ2-1, reads GAGVSQSPRYKVTKRGQDVTLRCDPISSHATLYWYQQALGQGPEFLTYFNYEAQPDKSGLPSDRFSAERPEGSISTLTIQRTEQRDSAMYRCASSLGGGAREQFFGPGTRLTVL.

V and J are TRBV19 and TRBJ2-5; 8 positions agree with TRBD1. Germline values: CDR1 LNHDA, CDR2 SQIVND (reference sequence). With V trimmed by 6 bases and J by 4 bases, 10 bases remained unmatched. CDR3 length: 15 residues. The CDR3 DNA is TGTGCCAGTAGCCCGGGGGCAGGGGGCCCAGAGACCCAGTACTTC. Residues: CASSPGAGGPETQYF.

J is TRBJ2-5 and V is TRBV4-3; D may be TRBD1 (5 bases). CDR3 length equals 15 residues. Germline lookup yields CDR1 LGHNA and CDR2 YSLEER. The V gene lost 4 bases and the J gene lost 4 bases, with 16 bases spanning the gap. CDR3 in DNA: TGCGCCAGCAGCCCAGCGACAGCACTTGCAGAGACCCAGTACTTC. Protein product: CASSPATALAETQYF.

The chain combines TRBV11-3 with TRBJ2-7; D might be TRBD1 (6 bases). CDR3 length: 15 amino acids. Trimming took 1 base from V and 3 from J, leaving 13 bases between them. The germline CDR1 and CDR2 sequences are SGHNT and YENEEA. The CDR3 sequence: CASSLGRTALYEQYF. The DNA of the CDR3 is TGTGCCAGCAGCTTAGGAAGGACAGCCCTCTACGAGCAGTACTTC.

The chain combines TRBV5-1 with TRBJ1-4; 7 bases match TRBD1. J was trimmed by 5 bases and V by 4 bases; bases with no gene match: 23. Germline values: CDR1 SGHRS, CDR2 YFSETQ. This CDR3 spans 20 amino acids. CDR3 amino acids: CASSVNAPGQWGQRNEKLFF. The CDR3 nucleotides read TGCGCCAGCAGCGTCAATGCTCCGGGACAGTGGGGTCAAAGGAATGAAAAACTGTTTTTT.

The chain uses TRBV27 and TRBJ2-2; D is unresolved. CDR1 and CDR2 from the germline V gene are MNHEY and SMNVEV (reference sequence). This CDR3 is 15 amino acids long. V was clipped by 4 bases and J by 0 bases, with 9 bases between them. DNA of the CDR3: TGTGCCAGCAGTTCCCGCGCGTCGAACACCGGGGAGCTGTTTTTT. This encodes CASSSRASNTGELFF.

V is TRBV4-3 and J is TRBJ1-1; TRBD1 aligns across 7 bases. V lost 1 base and J lost 3; bases outside the gene matches: 5. CDR3 size: 15 residues. The germline gives CDR1 LGHNA, CDR2 YSLEER. CDR3 nucleotides: TGCGCCAGCAGCCAAGCAGGGGGAGAAGACACTGAAGCTTTCTTT. Protein: CASSQAGGEDTEAFF.

CDR3 amino acids: CASSLLGTGTQETQYF. The CDR3 coding sequence is TGTGCCAGCAGCTTGTTGGGGACTGGAACACAAGAGACCCAGTACTTC. V is TRBV5-6 and J is TRBJ2-5, with D possibly matching TRBD2 (6 bases). CDR3 length equals 16 residues. V lost 1 base, J lost 2 bases, and 15 bases lay in between. Germline loops: CDR1 SGHDT, CDR2 YYEEEE.

The genes are TRBV27 and TRBJ1-5; D possibly corresponds to TRBD1 (6 bases). Germline assignment: CDR1 MNHEY and CDR2 SMNVEV (reference sequence). Trimming removed 4 bases at V and 2 bases at J, with 15 bases between. The CDR3 is 16 residues long. The CDR3 spells CASSSQSGVGNQPQHF. In DNA, the CDR3 is TGTGCCAGCAGTTCCCAATCAGGGGTTGGCAATCAGCCCCAGCATTTT.

This clone was recorded a few times. The rearrangement uses TRBV30 and TRBJ1-6; 7 nucleotides line up with TRBD1. Germline CDR1 and CDR2: GTSNPN and SVGIG (reference sequence). This CDR3 has 15 residues. Trimming removed 4 bases from V and 4 bases from J; junction bases left unmatched: 7. This CDR3 is CAWNRQGGYNSPLHF. The CDR3 coding sequence is TGTGCCTGGAACAGACAGGGAGGATATAATTCACCCCTCCACTTT.

The V call is TRBV6-1, the J call TRBJ1-2; no clear D. Trimming shortened V by 5 bases and J by 4 bases, and 11 bases separated the two germline ends. The germline V gene has CDR1 MNHNS and CDR2 SASEGT. This CDR3 region has 13 residues. Here the CDR3 reads CASSREGLYGYTF. DNA of the CDR3: TGTGCCAGCAGTCGGGAGGGCCTCTATGGCTACACCTTC.

The CDR3 here is CASSLVQRASGPYEQYF. The CDR3 DNA is TGTGCCAGCAGCTTAGTTCAAAGGGCTAGCGGGCCCTACGAGCAGTACTTC. The gene calls are TRBV7-8 and TRBJ2-7; 8 bases are shared with TRBD2. From germline, CDR1 is SGHVS and CDR2 FQNEAQ. J was trimmed by 2 bases and V by 1 base; bases with no gene match: 10. The CDR3 has 17 residues.

The chain's CDR3 is CASSRGRDQPQHF. For the CDR3, the DNA is TGTGCCAGCAGTCGAGGGAGGGATCAGCCCCAGCATTTT. V is TRBV6-5 and J is TRBJ1-5; D gene uncertain. The germline CDR1 and CDR2 sequences are MNHEY and SVGAGI. V lost 5 bases and J lost 5, with 10 bases in between. The CDR3 covers 13 residues.

The genes are TRBV7-2 and TRBJ2-5; the D is unclear. The CDR3 is 13 amino acids. Germline loops: CDR1 SGHTA, CDR2 FQGNSA. Between the trimmed V and J ends, which lost 3 bases and 5 bases, there was a span of 10 bases. DNA for the CDR3: TGTGCCAGCAGCTTCAGAACCGGGGAGACCCAGTACTTC. It codes for CASSFRTGETQYF.

The chain couples TRBV5-4 to TRBJ2-3; 15 positions match TRBD2. Per the germline V gene, CDR1 is SGHNT and CDR2 is YYREEE (reference sequence). J gave up 4 bases and V 5 bases, and 5 bases lay outside the gene matches. The CDR3 loop spans 16 amino acids. The CDR3: CASSYGLAGGADTQYF. In DNA, the CDR3 is TGTGCCAGCAGTTACGGACTAGCGGGGGGGGCAGATACGCAGTATTTT. The full variable domain, its missing parts supplied by reference TRBV5-4 and TRBJ2-3, is ETGVTQSPTHLIKTRGQQVTLRCSSQSGHNTVSWYQQALGQGPQFIFQYYREEENGRGNFPPRFSGLQFPNYSSELNVNALELDDSALYLCASSYGLAGGADTQYFGPGTRLTVL.

V gene TRBV7-9 combines with J gene TRBJ1-1; D is uncertain. The CDR3 totals 16 residues. From germline, CDR1 is SEHNR and CDR2 FQNEAQ (reference sequence). V was clipped by 5 bases and J by 1 base, with 17 bases between them. The CDR3 region is CASSLELSTENTEAFF. Here the CDR3 DNA reads TGTGCCAGCAGCCTAGAGTTAAGCACAGAGAACACTGAAGCTTTCTTT.

The chain recombines TRBV7-9 with TRBJ2-3; TRBD1 agrees at 9 bases. Germline V gives CDR1 SEHNR, CDR2 FQNEAQ (reference sequence). This CDR3 contains 16 residues. Trimming removed 6 bases from V and 4 bases from J; junction bases left unmatched: 11. DNA for the CDR3: TGTGCCAGCAGAACAGGGGGCTCTAATAAGGCAGATACGCAGTATTTT. Protein: CASRTGGSNKADTQYF.

The V gene is TRBV5-8, the J gene TRBJ2-5; 12 bases line up with TRBD2. Trimming cost V 3 bases and J 5 bases; bases outside gene matches: 11. The V gene's germline CDR1 is SGHTS and CDR2 YDEGEE. The CDR3 has 17 residues. CDR3 bases: TGTGCCAGCAGCTCGTCCCCCCCTAGCGGGGGGGCGGAGACCCAGTACTTC. It specifies CASSSSPPSGGAETQYF.

The chain combines TRBV7-2 with TRBJ1-4, with D possibly matching TRBD1 (5 bases). The V end was cut by 5 bases, the J end by 7 bases, with 14 bases between. The V gene's germline CDR1 is SGHTA and CDR2 FQGNSA. The CDR3 consists of 14 residues. Written as DNA, the CDR3 is TGTGCCAGCAGCCCCTCAGGGCGTGGTGAAAAACTGTTTTTT. It specifies CASSPSGRGEKLFF.

The chain uses TRBV5-1 and TRBJ2-2; the D gene is possibly TRBD2 (6 bases). The CDR3 is 15 amino acids. Trimming removed 4 bases from V and 1 base from J, with 11 bases in between. CDR1 is SGHRS and CDR2 is YFSETQ in the germline V gene. The CDR3 reads CASSPTGVNTGELFF. The CDR3 DNA follows: TGCGCCAGCAGCCCGACGGGGGTGAACACCGGGGAGCTGTTTTTT.

This clone was seen only a few times. V and J are TRBV5-6 and TRBJ2-4, with a weak D call TRBD1 (6 bases). The CDR3 is 14 amino acids. CDR1 and CDR2 from the germline V gene are SGHDT and YYEEEE. Trimming stripped 1 base from V and 7 bases from J, with 12 bases between. CDR3 nucleotide sequence: TGTGCCAGCAGCTTGTATCAGGGGTGGAACATTCAGTACTTC. Its protein is CASSLYQGWNIQYF.

The rearrangement uses TRBV6-1 and TRBJ1-2; 8 nucleotides line up with TRBD1. CDR3 length equals 13 residues. With 4 bases clipped from V and 7 bases from J, the junction kept 5 bases outside the gene matches. CDR1 is MNHNS and CDR2 is SASEGT in the germline V gene. DNA of the CDR3: TGTGCCAGCAGTGGGACAGGGAATTCTGGCTACACCTTC. It encodes CASSGTGNSGYTF.